This T cell receptor beta chain is drawn from a study of technical replicates of blood from several donors. Assay: immunoSEQ multiplex PCR; the TCRdb copy retains only in-frame clones and omits some. Here the sample spans more than 75,000 clones, 85% to 95% being singletons. The CDR3 extends over 13 amino acids. CDR1 and CDR2 (germline): SGHNT, YYREEE (reference sequence). The V and J ends lost 0 bases and 5 bases respectively, with 6 bases between them. Sequencing was carried out using T cells isolated from PBMCs. This receptor was obtained from a human donor in good health. The chain links TRBV5-4 to TRBJ1-5, with D unresolved. CDR3 sequence (DNA): TGTGCCAGCAGCTTGGGACGGGATCAGCCCCAGCATTTT. Its translation: CASSLGRDQPQHF.